This T cell receptor (beta chain) was captured in a study of T cells in Graves' hyperthyroidism and ophthalmopathy. Study results and limitations: Researchers found most expanded thyroid clonotypes above 0.001 in blood as well.

There are many counts of this clonotype. Its antigen is not known. Germline values: CDR1 SNHLY, CDR2 FYNNEI. V was shortened by 6 bases and J by 6 bases, with 9 bases between the two germline ends. The CDR3 sequence is 12 residues long. Participants, patients aged 18 to 65, had newly diagnosed hyperthyroidism with a duration under 2 months. Exclusion of a patient resulted from uncontrolled infection, other autoimmune disease, pregnancy or lactation. The study based diagnoses on clinical symptoms, serum thyroxine and TRAb, thyroid ultrasound and orbital computed tomography. Researchers amplified the TCR beta CDR3 regions from RNA transcripts. HTBI primers were employed in a first-round RT-PCR of the TCR CDR3. MiXCR, run by TCRdb on the multiplex PCR reads, gives a single entry per CDR3 protein. The data contain about 420,000 distinct CDR3 sequences, roughly an eighth of them singletons.

The J gene is TRBJ2-1, the V gene TRBV2; D might be TRBD2 (6 bases). Sequencing input: blood. This clonotype was sampled from a woman under 30 with Graves' hyperthyroidism. The CDR3 DNA follows: TGTGCCAGCAGACTAGCCGCCAATGAGCAGTTCTTC. Residues: CASRLAANEQFF. The complete variable domain, with remaining parts taken from reference TRBV2 and TRBJ2-1, reads EPEVTQTPSHQVTQMGQEVILRCVPISNHLYFYWYRQILGQKVEFLVSFYNNEISEKSEIFDDQFSVERPDGSNFTLKIRSTKLEDSAMYFCASRLAANEQFFGPGTRLTVL.